The 22 T cell receptor beta chains below come from one sample, sequenced in a study of patients and donors after allogeneic stem cell transplantation. TCRdb re-derived calls from the RT-PCR reads in MiXCR, one entry per CDR3 protein. The table includes roughly 1,600 distinct CDR3 sequences, approximately 7.1% detected once. Sequenced: blood, either unsorted or a sorted T cell fraction (not recorded which). The receptors originated from a human donor who was either an allogeneic HSCT recipient or a stem cell or donor lymphocyte infusion donor (not recorded which). It is not recorded whose cells these are; they may come from a transplant donor.

This clonotype qualifies as medium-sized. The chain employs TRBV6-1 and TRBJ2-7; 10 bases fit TRBD1. Germline V gene sequence: CDR1 MNHNS, CDR2 SASEGT. This CDR3 contains 16 residues. V was clipped by 3 bases and J by 1 base; unmatched bases: 6. DNA of the CDR3: TGTGCCAGCAGTGACCACTCGGGACAGGGGTCCTACGAGCAGTACTTC. Protein sequence: CASSDHSGQGSYEQYF.

This clonotype rates as medium-sized. CDR3 bases: TGTGCCTGGAGCAATCGAGGGACCCAGTACTTC. Translating gives CAWSNRGTQYF. The rearrangement joins TRBV30 to TRBJ2-5, with D unresolved. The germline V gene has CDR1 GTSNPN and CDR2 SVGIG (reference sequence). The CDR3 runs 11 residues. V was trimmed by 3 bases and J by 7 bases, leaving 9 bases between them.

The CDR3 loop is CASSSARSAFF. CDR3 in DNA: TGTGCCAGCAGCTCCGCCAGGTCCGCTTTCTTT. The chain uses TRBV7-2 and TRBJ1-1; no clear D. With 4 bases removed from V and 11 bases from J, the gap between germline ends came to 11 bases. Germline loops: CDR1 SGHTA, CDR2 FQGNSA. The CDR3 spans 11 residues.

This clonotype ranks as large. The rearrangement uses TRBV4-1 and TRBJ2-3; a weak D match, TRBD2 (5 bases). The V gene lost 4 bases and the J gene lost 4 bases, with 18 bases spanning the gap. This CDR3 is 16 amino acids long. Germline CDR1 MGHRA, CDR2 YSYEKL. The CDR3, as DNA: TGCGCCAGCAGCCCCCTGGTGAGGGAAAGGTCAGATACGCAGTATTTT. It is translated as CASSPLVRERSDTQYF.

This clonotype is large within its sample. J is TRBJ1-5 and V is TRBV10-1, with a weak D call TRBD1 (6 bases). CDR1 is WNHNN, CDR2 SYGVQD, per germline (reference sequence). The CDR3 consists of 16 residues. V lost 7 bases, J lost 1 base, and 17 bases lay in between. The CDR3 DNA sequence: TGCGCCAGCAACCAGGGCCGAGGACAGAGCAATCAGCCCCAGCATTTT. Amino acid sequence: CASNQGRGQSNQPQHF.

The chain carries TRBV7-3 and TRBJ1-1; the D is unclear. The CDR3 spans 14 residues. Germline CDR1 reads SGHTA; CDR2 reads FQGTGA. The V end was cut by 1 base, the J end by 0 bases, with 6 bases between. The CDR3 loop reads CASSLSMVNTEAFF. CDR3 DNA: TGTGCCAGCAGCTTAAGTATGGTGAACACTGAAGCTTTCTTT.

This clonotype was found a few times. The chain carries TRBV6-5 and TRBJ1-6; the match to TRBD1 covers 10 bases. Trimming took 5 bases from V and 10 from J; bases not matched to a gene: 8. There are 15 residues in the CDR3. Germline CDR1 and CDR2: MNHEY and SVGAGI. The CDR3 region has the DNA TGTGCCAGCAGTCAAGAGACAGGGGGCCGATCACCCCTCCACTTT. It is translated as CASSQETGGRSPLHF.

The chain is built from TRBV7-2 and TRBJ2-1; no reliable D call. This CDR3 has 14 amino acids. The germline CDR1 and CDR2 sequences are SGHTA and FQGNSA. Trimming stripped 5 bases from V and 10 bases from J, with 18 bases between. CDR3 nucleotides: TGTGCCAGCAGCCCGTCGACACAGTTTTTAGAGCAGTTCTTC. Translating gives CASSPSTQFLEQFF.

This clonotype is judged medium-sized (0.01 to 0.1%). The V and J genes are TRBV18 and TRBJ2-7, with 8 bases matching TRBD1. Germline CDR1 KGHSH, CDR2 LQKENI. After removal of 3 bases from V and 2 bases from J, the junction contained 3 bases not matched to a gene. This CDR3 contains 14 residues. The CDR3 coding sequence is TGTGCCAGCTCACCCCGGGACAGGACCTACGAGCAGTACTTC. Its translation: CASSPRDRTYEQYF.

Only a few counts were recorded for this clonotype. V gene TRBV7-3 combines with J gene TRBJ2-2; 12 nucleotides match TRBD1. The CDR3 sequence is 15 residues long. Germline-derived CDR1 and CDR2 are SGHTA and FQGTGA. V was pared by 7 bases and J by 6 bases, with 6 bases of the junction left unmatched. CDR3 in DNA: TGTGCCAGCACCACCGGGACAGGGGGCTCCGGGGAGCTGTTTTTT. It is translated as CASTTGTGGSGELFF.

This rearrangement joins TRBV11-1 to TRBJ2-7, with TRBD2 identical over 9 bases. CDR3 length equals 14 residues. V gave up 5 bases and J gave up 3 bases; unmatched junction bases: 5. Germline assignment: CDR1 SGHAT and CDR2 FQDESV (reference sequence). The CDR3 here is CASSTTSGNYEQYF. The CDR3 DNA reads TGTGCCAGCAGCACGACTAGCGGCAACTACGAGCAGTACTTC.

This clonotype is deemed large (0.1 to 1%). V usage is TRBV5-1 and J usage is TRBJ2-7; TRBD1 matches at 8 bases. The ends lost 4 bases at V and 3 bases at J; junction bases unmatched: 6. Germline loops: CDR1 SGHRS, CDR2 YFSETQ. The CDR3 sequence is 14 residues long. DNA of the CDR3: TGCGCCAGCAGCCAGGGACAGGCCTTCTACGAGCAGTACTTC. Translation: CASSQGQAFYEQYF.

This chain uses TRBV7-3 with TRBJ2-7; D remains unclear. With 4 bases removed from V and 3 bases from J, the gap between germline ends came to 10 bases. Germline CDR1 is SGHTA and CDR2 is FQGTGA. The CDR3 runs to 13 residues. The CDR3 nucleotides are TGTGCCAGCAGCTCCTCGGGCAGCTACGAGCAGTACTTC. This translates into CASSSSGSYEQYF. The full variable domain, in which reference TRBV7-3 and TRBJ2-7 provide the parts outside the CDR3, is GAGVSQTPSNKVTEKGKYVELRCDPISGHTALYWYRQSLGQGPEFLIYFQGTGAADDSGLPNDRFFAVRPEGSVSTLKIQRTERGDSAVYLCASSSSGSYEQYFGPGTRLTVT.

This clonotype is classed as large. This chain connects TRBV15 to TRBJ2-7, with D possibly being TRBD1 (6 bases). This CDR3 spans 15 amino acids. Germline CDR1 and CDR2: LNHNV and YYDKDF (reference sequence). V was shortened by 4 bases and J by 2 bases, with 15 bases between the two germline ends. The chain's CDR3 is CATSIARGRTYEQYF. CDR3 sequence (DNA): TGTGCCACCAGCATCGCCAGGGGCCGAACCTACGAGCAGTACTTC.

This clonotype is categorized as medium-sized. The chain links TRBV29-1 to TRBJ2-5, with D maybe TRBD1 (7 bases). Germline V CDR1 and CDR2: SQVTM, ANQGSEA. This CDR3 has 13 residues. Trimming cost V 1 base and J 5 bases, with 11 bases left between them. The CDR3 loop is CSVEGRGEETQYF. The CDR3 DNA reads as TGCAGCGTTGAAGGCAGGGGGGAGGAGACCCAGTACTTC.

The rearrangement joins TRBV24-1 to TRBJ2-1, with D possibly TRBD2 on 6 matching bases. CDR3 length equals 14 residues. The V gene lost 3 bases and the J gene lost 6 bases, with 11 bases spanning the gap. Germline CDR1 is KGHDR and CDR2 is SFDVKD. CDR3 nucleotide sequence: TGTGCCACCAGTGATGGGGGGATTGGCAATGAGCAGTTCTTC. Protein sequence: CATSDGGIGNEQFF.

By share of the sample, this clonotype is hyperexpanded (1% or more). This chain connects TRBV30 to TRBJ2-2; the D gene is possibly TRBD2 (6 bases). The CDR3 is 19 amino acids. V shed 3 bases and J shed 1 base, with 24 bases lying between them. CDR1 and CDR2 from the germline V gene are GTSNPN and SVGIG (reference sequence). The CDR3 here is CAWSEPRGLSDWNTGELFF. Here the CDR3 DNA reads TGTGCCTGGAGCGAACCCAGAGGACTATCCGATTGGAACACCGGGGAGCTGTTTTTT.

This clonotype is judged large. This chain links TRBV3-1 with TRBJ1-6; TRBD1 agrees at 10 bases. The ends lost 1 base at V and 9 bases at J; junction bases unmatched: 0. In germline, CDR1 is LGHDT, CDR2 YNNKEL (reference sequence). The CDR3 is 14 amino acids. The CDR3 sequence is CASSQGTGGSPLHF. CDR3 DNA sequence: TGTGCCAGCAGCCAAGGGACAGGGGGTTCACCCCTCCACTTT.

A few counts support this clonotype. V and J are TRBV6-1 and TRBJ2-6, with a possible D match to TRBD1 (7 bases). Trimming shortened V by 7 bases and J by 4 bases, and 17 bases separated the two germline ends. CDR1 MNHNS and CDR2 SASEGT come from the germline V gene. CDR3 length equals 16 residues. The CDR3 DNA follows: TGTGCCAGCACGGCAGGGGGACTCATGGGGGCCAACGTCCTGACTTTC. It translates to CASTAGGLMGANVLTF.

By share, this clonotype ranks as large. The chain carries TRBV11-3 and TRBJ2-1, with D possibly matching TRBD2 (6 bases). This CDR3 has 13 amino acids. Germline CDR1 reads SGHNT; CDR2 reads YENEEA. Trimming left V 5 bases short and J 4 bases short, with 9 bases between. This chain's CDR3 is CASSPGTYNEQFF. The CDR3 region has the DNA TGTGCCAGCAGCCCCGGGACTTACAATGAGCAGTTCTTC.

This clonotype has more than one count but fewer than ten. The rearrangement uses TRBV20-1 and TRBJ2-7; D unresolved. V was clipped by 1 base and J by 5 bases, with 12 bases between them. CDR3 length: 13 residues. Germline CDR1 and CDR2: DFQATT and SNEGSKA (reference sequence). The CDR3 DNA follows: TGCAGTGCTAGAGGGAAAGGGAACCACGAGCAGTACTTC. It translates to CSARGKGNHEQYF.

In this sample, this clonotype is medium-sized. V is TRBV18 and J is TRBJ2-7; maybe TRBD1 (7 bases). CDR3 length equals 13 residues. Germline CDR1 is KGHSH and CDR2 is LQKENI. V was clipped by 4 bases and J by 6 bases, with 13 bases between them. CDR3 in DNA: TGTGCCAGCTCACAGGGCGGGGACAGCGAGCAGTACTTC. Amino acid sequence: CASSQGGDSEQYF.